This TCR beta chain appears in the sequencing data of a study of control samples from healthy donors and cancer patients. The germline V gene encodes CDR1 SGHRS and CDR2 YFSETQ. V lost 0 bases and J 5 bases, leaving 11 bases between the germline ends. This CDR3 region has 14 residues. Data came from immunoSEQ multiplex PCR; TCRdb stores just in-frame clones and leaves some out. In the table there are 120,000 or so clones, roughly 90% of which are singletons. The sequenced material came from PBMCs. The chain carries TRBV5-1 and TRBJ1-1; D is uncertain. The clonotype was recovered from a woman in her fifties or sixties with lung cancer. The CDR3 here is CASSLGSGGTEAFF. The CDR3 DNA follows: TGCGCCAGCAGCTTGGGGTCGGGAGGGACTGAAGCTTTCTTT.